The 7 T cell receptor beta chains presented below share a single source sample, sequenced in a study. Each CDR3 protein is one row after TCRdb ran MiXCR on the RT-PCR reads. The data show about 700,000 distinct CDR3 sequences, over 12% seen once. Sequencing used memory CD4+ T cells from blood. The origin of the receptors is a female donor in good health, serving as a healthy control.

J is TRBJ1-2 and V is TRBV6-2 or TRBV6-3; 8 positions match TRBD1. Trimming cost V 0 bases and J 6 bases; bases outside gene matches: 9. CDR1 MNHEY and CDR2 SVGEGT come from the germline V gene. The CDR3 has 16 amino acids. CDR3: CASSYSERQGFDGYTF. Written as DNA, the CDR3 is TGTGCCAGCAGTTACTCCGAGAGACAGGGGTTCGATGGCTACACCTTC.

In its sample, this clonotype was seen many times. The chain links TRBV4-3 to TRBJ2-3, with D possibly being TRBD2 (5 bases). Trimming removed 0 bases from V and 4 bases from J, with 14 bases in between. The germline V gene encodes CDR1 LGHNA and CDR2 YSLEER. This CDR3 spans 16 amino acids. CDR3 loop: CASSQDSWTAADTQYF. The CDR3 DNA follows: TGCGCCAGCAGCCAAGATTCCTGGACTGCGGCAGATACGCAGTATTTT.

CDR3 amino acids: CASSPQGTNLKDTQYF. CDR3 nucleotides: TGTGCCAGCAGCCCGCAGGGGACAAATTTGAAGGATACGCAGTATTTT. The genes are TRBV5-8 and TRBJ2-3; TRBD1 might be the D (6 bases). Per germline, CDR1 SGHTS and CDR2 YDEGEE. This CDR3 is built from 16 residues. Deletions cut 4 bases from V and 6 bases from J, with 21 bases between.

This clonotype occurred a few times. The chain combines TRBV5-1 with TRBJ1-2; D is unclear. This CDR3 is 15 amino acids long. Germline V gene lookup returns CDR1 SGHRS and CDR2 YFSETQ. Between the trimmed V and J ends, which lost 0 bases and 2 bases, there was a span of 11 bases. The CDR3, as DNA: TGCGCCAGCAGCTTGGGAGGGCCCCTGAACTATGGCTACACCTTC. The encoded protein is CASSLGGPLNYGYTF.

This clonotype was observed a handful of times. The chain employs TRBV6-5 and TRBJ2-1, with D unclear. The CDR3 covers 16 residues. The V end was cut by 2 bases, the J end by 10 bases, with 21 bases between. Germline values: CDR1 MNHEY, CDR2 SVGAGI. The CDR3 is CASSYRLTPRYREQFF. The CDR3 coding sequence is TGTGCCAGCAGTTACCGACTCACCCCTAGGTACCGCGAGCAGTTCTTC.

This clonotype was recorded a few times. CDR3: CASSQGHGGNGNIQYF. CDR3 bases: TGTGCCAGCAGCCAAGGTCACGGCGGGAACGGAAACATTCAGTACTTC. The V and J genes are TRBV4-2 and TRBJ2-4, with a weak D call TRBD2 (6 bases). The CDR3 length is 16 residues. The V gene's germline CDR1 is LGHNA and CDR2 YNFKEQ. V gave up 1 base and J gave up 6 bases, with 16 bases separating them.

About this clonotype itself: Germline is not matched at one junction end, which may reflect a read error. The chain has TRBV14 and TRBJ2-7, with a possible D match to TRBD1 (5 bases). From germline, CDR1 is SGHDN and CDR2 FVKESK. This CDR3 spans 12 amino acids. The CDR3 reads CASGHRSYEQYF. CDR3 nucleotide sequence: TGTGCCAGCGGCCACAGGTCCTACGAGCAGTACTTC.